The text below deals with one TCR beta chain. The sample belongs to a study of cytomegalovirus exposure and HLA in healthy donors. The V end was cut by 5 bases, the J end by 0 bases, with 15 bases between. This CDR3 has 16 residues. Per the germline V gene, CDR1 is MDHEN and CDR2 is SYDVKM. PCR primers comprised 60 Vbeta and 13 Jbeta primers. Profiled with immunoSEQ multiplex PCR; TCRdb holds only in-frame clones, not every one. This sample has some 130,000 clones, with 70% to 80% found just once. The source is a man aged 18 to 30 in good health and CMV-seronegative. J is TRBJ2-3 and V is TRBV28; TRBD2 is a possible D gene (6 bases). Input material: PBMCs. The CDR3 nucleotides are TGTGCCAGCAGTCGCCCACTAGCCGCTAGCACAGATACGCAGTATTTT. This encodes CASSRPLAASTDTQYF.